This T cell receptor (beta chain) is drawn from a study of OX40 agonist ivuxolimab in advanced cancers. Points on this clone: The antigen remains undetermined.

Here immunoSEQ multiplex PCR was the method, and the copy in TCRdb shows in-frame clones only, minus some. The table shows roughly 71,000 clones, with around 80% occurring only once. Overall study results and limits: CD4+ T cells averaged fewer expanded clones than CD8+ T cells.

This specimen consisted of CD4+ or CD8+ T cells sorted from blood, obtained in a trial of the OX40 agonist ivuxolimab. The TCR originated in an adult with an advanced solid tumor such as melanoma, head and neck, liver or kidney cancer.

For the CDR3, the DNA is TGTGCCATCAGTTCCGGACAGGGAGGTGCAGATACGCAGTATTTT. Its translation is CAISSGQGGADTQYF. The J gene is TRBJ2-3, the V gene TRBV10-3; 8 bases match TRBD1. Germline V CDR1 and CDR2: ENHRY, SYGVKD. V shed 5 bases and J 4 bases; nucleotides not matched to a gene: 8. The CDR3 totals 15 residues.